The source of this TCR beta chain is a study of blood T cell repertoires in COVID-19. Study overall: From the United States, Italy and Spain came samples of acute and convalescent COVID-19.

Authors' methods: Nucleated cell counts were estimated from reference gene primer amplification. TCRdb keeps only in-frame clones here, not all; method: immunoSEQ multiplex PCR. The DNA gave D and trimming, while V, J and clone size come from that table. The sample contains roughly 250,000 clones, 70% to 90% of which appear only once. Sequencing input: PBMCs or T cells enriched from blood (not recorded which). The receptor was isolated from a woman younger than 45 who had recovered from COVID-19.

CDR3 bases: TGTGCCAGCAGCCCCGGGACTACGGCTTACAATGAGCAGTTCTTC. Protein: CASSPGTTAYNEQFF. The gene calls are TRBV9 and TRBJ2-1; TRBD2 agrees at 7 bases. V shed 4 bases, J shed 4 bases, and the junction held 8 bases outside the gene matches. This CDR3 spans 15 amino acids. Looked up from germline, CDR1 is SGDLS and CDR2 is YYNGEE.